Presented here are 27 T cell receptor beta chains from one specimen sequenced in a study of blood T cell repertoires in COVID-19. Repertoires were generated with immunoSEQ multiplex PCR, while TCRdb's copy carries only in-frame clones and drops some. The sample has about 270,000 clones, approximately 90% seen once. The source material was PBMCs or T cells enriched from blood (not recorded which). These TCRs come from a man aged 40-50 years who had been exposed to COVID-19.

The rearrangement joins TRBV5-1 to TRBJ2-3; 8 nucleotides align to TRBD2. The CDR3 extends over 16 amino acids. Germline CDR1 SGHRS, CDR2 YFSETQ. V gave up 0 bases and J gave up 5 bases; unmatched junction bases: 8. Here the CDR3 reads CASSLASGRVIDTQYF. CDR3 nucleotides: TGCGCCAGCAGCTTGGCCAGCGGGAGAGTAATAGATACGCAGTATTTT.

The chain links TRBV6-5 to TRBJ2-7, with 7 bases aligning to TRBD1. This CDR3 is 12 amino acids long. The germline gives CDR1 MNHEY, CDR2 SVGAGI. J lost 4 bases, V lost 6 bases, and 3 bases had no gene match. The CDR3 DNA follows: TGTGCCAGCAGGGGGACAGTTTACGAGCAGTACTTC. Protein product: CASRGTVYEQYF.

This chain connects TRBV4-1 to TRBJ1-5; TRBD1 might be the D (5 bases). The CDR3 sequence is 14 residues long. From germline, CDR1 is MGHRA and CDR2 YSYEKL. V was shortened by 3 bases and J by 7 bases, with 13 bases between the two germline ends. CDR3 region: CASSHGRGSQPQHF. For the CDR3, the DNA is TGCGCCAGCAGCCACGGCCGGGGGTCCCAGCCCCAGCATTTT.

As regards this clone: Other DNA sequences in the same sample also yield this CDR3. The J gene is TRBJ1-1, the V gene TRBV30, with 7 bases matching TRBD1. With 5 bases clipped from V and 2 bases from J, the junction kept 5 bases outside the gene matches. CDR3 length equals 13 residues. CDR1 is GTSNPN and CDR2 is SVGIG in the germline V gene (reference sequence). CDR3 region: CAWGDSLNTEAFF. CDR3 sequence (DNA): TGTGCCTGGGGGGACAGCCTAAACACTGAAGCTTTCTTT.

J is TRBJ1-5 and V is TRBV28; 7 bases align to TRBD1. The CDR3 loop spans 15 amino acids. Losses at the gene ends were 6 bases for V and 2 bases for J; bases not matched to a gene: 7. Per germline, CDR1 MDHEN and CDR2 SYDVKM. The DNA of the CDR3 is TGTGCCAGCAGATATCAGGGGGGCGGCAATCAGCCCCAGCATTTT. Residues: CASRYQGGGNQPQHF.

The chain carries TRBV3-1 (or the pseudogene TRBV3-2) and TRBJ1-2; tentative D call: TRBD1 (6 bases). The CDR3 is 16 residues long. The ends were cut back, 4 bases at V and 5 bases at J, with 20 bases in the middle. Germline CDR1 LGHDT, CDR2 YNNKEL (reference sequence). CDR3 sequence: CASSPRGGGVGYGYTF. The DNA of the CDR3 is TGTGCCAGCAGCCCGAGGGGTGGGGGCGTTGGGTATGGCTACACCTTC.

The rearrangement links TRBV28 to TRBJ2-1; 10 nucleotides agree with TRBD1. The CDR3 contains 14 residues. The V gene end was trimmed by 4 bases and the J gene end by 7 bases; junction bases not matched to a gene: 4. Germline lookup yields CDR1 MDHEN and CDR2 SYDVKM. The CDR3 coding sequence is TGTGCCAGCAGTTGGGACAGGGGCGCGAATGAGCAGTTCTTC. Its protein is CASSWDRGANEQFF. The full variable domain, completed using reference TRBV28 and TRBJ2-1, is DVKVTQSSRYLVKRTGEKVFLECVQDMDHENMFWYRQDPGLGLRLIYFSYDVKMKEKGDIPEGYSVSREKKERFSLILESASTNQTSMYLCASSWDRGANEQFFGPGTRLTVL.

The chain links TRBV12-1 to TRBJ1-2; the table names TRBD1, a call not compared with the DNA. TRBV12-1 is assigned pseudogene status. CDR3 length equals 15 residues. This chain's CDR3 is CASSLPTGDDYGYTF. For the CDR3, the DNA is TGTGCCAGCAGCCTCCCGACAGGGGATGACTATGGCTACACCTTC.

The chain uses TRBV3-1 (or the pseudogene TRBV3-2) and TRBJ2-1; D uncertain. This CDR3 is built from 13 residues. Germline V gene sequence: CDR1 LGHDT, CDR2 YNNKEL (reference sequence). V lost 1 base, J lost 5 bases, and 6 bases lay in between. Here the CDR3 reads CASSQVENNEQFF. As DNA, the CDR3 is TGTGCCAGCAGCCAAGTTGAGAACAATGAGCAGTTCTTC.

This clone was detected only a few times. The rearrangement links TRBV20-1 to TRBJ1-2; D is unresolved. Looked up from germline, CDR1 is DFQATT and CDR2 is SNEGSKA (reference sequence). The length of the CDR3 is 12 residues. The V end lost 3 bases, the J end lost 8 bases, and 13 bases lay between the germline ends. DNA for the CDR3: TGCAGTGCTAGTGGCAACGGAGGAGGCTACACCTTC. Residues: CSASGNGGGYTF.

This rearrangement joins TRBV7-3 to TRBJ2-1; unclear D gene. V lost 3 bases, J lost 2 bases, and 5 bases lay in between. The CDR3 has 13 amino acids. From germline, CDR1 is SGHTA and CDR2 FQGTGA. CDR3 nucleotide sequence: TGTGCCAGCAGCTTTTCAACCTACAATGAGCAGTTCTTC. Translating it yields CASSFSTYNEQFF.

The rearrangement uses TRBV29-1 and TRBJ1-1, with TRBD1 identical over 7 bases. The V gene end was trimmed by 4 bases and the J gene end by 9 bases; junction bases not matched to a gene: 11. Per germline, CDR1 SQVTM and CDR2 ANQGSEA. The CDR3 is 13 residues long. As DNA, the CDR3 is TGCAGCGTTGCAAGAGGGGGCGAGGGCCAAGCTTTCTTT. It encodes CSVARGGEGQAFF.

This rearrangement joins TRBV5-6 to TRBJ2-3; 13 bases match TRBD2. Germline CDR1 reads SGHDT; CDR2 reads YYEEEE. The CDR3 covers 15 residues. Trimming took 3 bases from V and 5 from J; bases not matched to a gene: 3. CDR3 DNA: TGTGCCAGCAGCTCGCGACTAGCGGGAGGAGATACGCAGTATTTT. It is translated as CASSSRLAGGDTQYF.

The table lists this clone with a count of one. The rearrangement uses TRBV25-1 and TRBJ1-3; tentatively, D is TRBD1 (6 bases). V lost 0 bases, J lost 8 bases, and 11 bases lay in between. This CDR3 has 14 residues. Germline V gives CDR1 MGHDK, CDR2 SYGVNS. This chain's CDR3 is CASSEYPQGDTIYF. The CDR3 nucleotides read TGTGCCAGCAGTGAATATCCACAGGGAGACACCATATATTTT.

This clone has only a few counts. Other DNA sequences in this specimen translate into the identical CDR3. The CDR3 sequence is CASSLPGQGNTGELFF. The CDR3 bases are TGTGCCAGCAGTTTACCCGGACAGGGGAACACCGGGGAGCTGTTTTTT. The rearrangement uses TRBV27 and TRBJ2-2, with TRBD1 matching over 8 bases. Per the germline V gene, CDR1 is MNHEY and CDR2 is SMNVEV (reference sequence). V lost 2 bases to trimming and J lost 1 base; unmatched junction nucleotides: 3. The CDR3 spans 16 residues.

The J gene is TRBJ1-4, the V gene TRBV19; D unclear. This CDR3 has 13 amino acids. V lost 5 bases, J lost 5 bases, and 9 bases lay in between. Germline V CDR1 and CDR2: LNHDA, SQIVND (reference sequence). CDR3 protein: CASSLRINEKLFF. The CDR3 DNA reads TGTGCCAGTAGTCTCAGGATCAATGAAAAACTGTTTTTT.

This sequence joins TRBV30 and TRBJ1-5, with no clear D. Germline V CDR1 and CDR2: GTSNPN, SVGIG (reference sequence). The CDR3 extends over 12 amino acids. With 0 bases removed from V and 6 bases from J, the gap between germline ends came to 6 bases. The CDR3 reads CAWSVPGQPQHF. As DNA, the CDR3 is TGTGCCTGGAGTGTACCGGGTCAGCCCCAGCATTTT.

This clone is a singleton in its sample. This chain connects TRBV7-2 to TRBJ2-5; TRBD2 matches 9 bases. This CDR3 is built from 13 residues. Germline V lookup: CDR1 SGHTA, CDR2 FQGNSA. Germline trimming cut 4 bases from V and 4 bases from J; bases unmatched to any gene: 1. Written as DNA, the CDR3 is TGTGCCAGCAGCTCGGGACTAGCAGAGACCCAGTACTTC. Its translation is CASSSGLAETQYF.

CDR3 protein: CASSLEGLAGPLGETQYF. The CDR3 DNA reads as TGCGCCAGCAGCTTGGAGGGACTAGCGGGCCCTTTGGGAGAGACCCAGTACTTC. The V call is TRBV5-1, the J call TRBJ2-5; TRBD2 matches at 12 bases. V shed 0 bases, J shed 4 bases, and the junction held 10 bases outside the gene matches. This CDR3 is built from 18 residues. CDR1 and CDR2 (germline): SGHRS, YFSETQ.

The chain has TRBV5-1 and TRBJ2-7; no reliable D call. CDR1 SGHRS and CDR2 YFSETQ come from the germline V gene. V was cut by 0 bases and J by 4 bases, with 14 bases left in between. The CDR3 is made up of 15 amino acids. CDR3 residues: CASSLEARQLYEQYF. For the CDR3, the DNA is TGCGCCAGCAGCTTGGAGGCGAGGCAGCTTTACGAGCAGTACTTC.

The chain joins TRBV27 to TRBJ2-7; 8 bases map to TRBD1. The trim removed 2 bases at V and 4 bases at J, leaving 4 bases unmatched. CDR1 and CDR2 (germline): MNHEY, SMNVEV (reference sequence). The CDR3 contains 14 residues. The CDR3 coding sequence is TGTGCCAGCAGTTTACTGACAGGGGCGTACGAGCAGTACTTC. Its translation: CASSLLTGAYEQYF.

J is TRBJ1-2 and V is TRBV7-2; a weak D match, TRBD1 (6 bases). With 4 bases removed from V and 4 bases from J, the gap between germline ends came to 19 bases. The CDR3 contains 16 residues. In germline, CDR1 is SGHTA, CDR2 FQGNSA. The CDR3 DNA is TGTGCCAGCAGCTCCATTACGAGGGGGACGAGCTATGGCTACACCTTC. Translated, it gives CASSSITRGTSYGYTF.

The V gene is TRBV10-1, the J gene TRBJ2-3; 10 bases fit TRBD2. Unmatched junction bases numbered 3, after V lost 2 bases and J lost 1 base. The CDR3 runs to 16 residues. Germline V lookup: CDR1 WNHNN, CDR2 SYGVQD (reference sequence). DNA for the CDR3: TGCGCCAGCAGTGAGGGAGGACTAGCGGGCACAGATACGCAGTATTTT. This sequence encodes CASSEGGLAGTDTQYF.

This rearrangement joins TRBV7-2 to TRBJ2-3; no clear D. CDR1 is SGHTA and CDR2 is FQGNSA in the germline V gene. The CDR3 totals 12 residues. V lost 8 bases and J lost 6, with 12 bases in between. Here the CDR3 DNA reads TGTGCCAGCTCCCCCGACTCGGATACGCAGTATTTT. This gives the protein CASSPDSDTQYF.

The rearrangement uses TRBV2 and TRBJ1-5; 9 bases line up with TRBD1. V lost 6 bases and J lost 7; bases outside the gene matches: 4. CDR1 and CDR2 from the germline V gene are SNHLY and FYNNEI. The CDR3 totals 13 residues. For the CDR3, the DNA is TGTGCCAGCAGGACAGGGGGGGAACAGCCCCAGCATTTT. Translating gives CASRTGGEQPQHF. Full variable domain (outside the CDR3, taken from reference TRBV2 and TRBJ1-5): EPEVTQTPSHQVTQMGQEVILRCVPISNHLYFYWYRQILGQKVEFLVSFYNNEISEKSEIFDDQFSVERPDGSNFTLKIRSTKLEDSAMYFCASRTGGEQPQHFGDGTRLSIL.

This chain uses TRBV14 with TRBJ2-7, with TRBD2 matching 10 bases. CDR3 length equals 15 residues. The J segment lost 3 bases and the V segment lost 3 bases, leaving 5 bases of the junction unmatched. The V gene's germline CDR1 is SGHDN and CDR2 FVKESK. The CDR3 region is CASSHVAGGRYEQYF. CDR3 DNA sequence: TGTGCCAGCAGCCACGTAGCGGGAGGCCGCTACGAGCAGTACTTC.

The rearrangement uses TRBV27 and TRBJ2-4; TRBD1 aligns across 10 bases. CDR3 size: 15 residues. Germline CDR1 and CDR2: MNHEY and SMNVEV (reference sequence). J was trimmed by 6 bases and V by 9 bases; bases with no gene match: 11. DNA of the CDR3: TGTGCCAGTTCGGACAGGGGGGCGGTTTTAAACATTCAGTACTTC. Amino acid sequence: CASSDRGAVLNIQYF.